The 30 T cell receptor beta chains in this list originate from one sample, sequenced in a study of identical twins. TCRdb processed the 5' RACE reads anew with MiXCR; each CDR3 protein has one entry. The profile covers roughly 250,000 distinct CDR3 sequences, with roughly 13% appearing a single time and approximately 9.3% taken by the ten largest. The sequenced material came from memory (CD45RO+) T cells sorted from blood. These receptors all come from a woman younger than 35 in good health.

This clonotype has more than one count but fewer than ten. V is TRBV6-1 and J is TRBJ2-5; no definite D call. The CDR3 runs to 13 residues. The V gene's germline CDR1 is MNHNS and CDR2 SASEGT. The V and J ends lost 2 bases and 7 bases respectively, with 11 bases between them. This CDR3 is CASSEPYLGTQYF. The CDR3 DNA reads TGTGCCAGCAGTGAACCTTATCTGGGGACCCAGTACTTC.

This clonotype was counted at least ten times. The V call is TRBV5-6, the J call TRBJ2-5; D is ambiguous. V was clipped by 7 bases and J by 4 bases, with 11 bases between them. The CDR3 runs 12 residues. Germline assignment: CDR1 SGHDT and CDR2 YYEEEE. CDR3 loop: CASGTATETQYF. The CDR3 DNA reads TGTGCCAGCGGAACGGCTACAGAGACCCAGTACTTC.

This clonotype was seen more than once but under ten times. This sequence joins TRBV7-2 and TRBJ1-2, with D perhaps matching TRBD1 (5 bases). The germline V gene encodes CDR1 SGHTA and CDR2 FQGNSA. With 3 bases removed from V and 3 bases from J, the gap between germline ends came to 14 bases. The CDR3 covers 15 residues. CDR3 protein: CASSFQGLKDYGYTF. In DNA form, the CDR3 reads TGTGCCAGCAGCTTTCAGGGACTCAAGGACTATGGCTACACCTTC.

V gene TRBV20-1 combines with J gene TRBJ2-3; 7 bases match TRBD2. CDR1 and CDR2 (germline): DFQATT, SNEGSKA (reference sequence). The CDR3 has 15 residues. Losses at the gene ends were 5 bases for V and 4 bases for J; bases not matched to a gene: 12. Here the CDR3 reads CSAGLGGGPPDTQYF. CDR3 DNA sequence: TGCAGTGCTGGCCTAGGCGGGGGACCTCCAGATACGCAGTATTTT.

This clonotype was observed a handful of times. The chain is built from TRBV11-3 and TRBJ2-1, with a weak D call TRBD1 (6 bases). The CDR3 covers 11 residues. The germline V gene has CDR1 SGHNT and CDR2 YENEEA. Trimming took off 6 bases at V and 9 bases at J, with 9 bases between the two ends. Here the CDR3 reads CASRKGGEQFF. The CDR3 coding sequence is TGTGCCAGCAGAAAAGGGGGTGAGCAGTTCTTC. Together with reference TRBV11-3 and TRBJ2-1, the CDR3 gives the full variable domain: EAGVVQSPRYKIIEKKQPVAFWCNPISGHNTLYWYLQNLGQGPELLIRYENEEAVDDSQLPKDRFSAERLKGVDSTLKIQPAELGDSAVYLCASRKGGEQFFGPGTRLTVL.

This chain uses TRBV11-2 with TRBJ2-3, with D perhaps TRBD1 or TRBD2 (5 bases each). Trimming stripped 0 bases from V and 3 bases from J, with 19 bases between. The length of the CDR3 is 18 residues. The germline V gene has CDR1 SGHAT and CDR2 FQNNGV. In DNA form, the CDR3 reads TGTGCCAGCAGCTTAGATTTAGGGGACCCCCATGGGACAGATACGCAGTATTTT. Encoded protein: CASSLDLGDPHGTDTQYF.

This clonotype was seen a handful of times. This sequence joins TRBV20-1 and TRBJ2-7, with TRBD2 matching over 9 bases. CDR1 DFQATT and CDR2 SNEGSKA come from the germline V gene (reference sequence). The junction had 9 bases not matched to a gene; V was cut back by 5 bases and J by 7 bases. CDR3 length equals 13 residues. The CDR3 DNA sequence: TGCAGTGCTCGGGGCGGGGGGGTGAGGGAGCAGTACTTC. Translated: CSARGGGVREQYF.

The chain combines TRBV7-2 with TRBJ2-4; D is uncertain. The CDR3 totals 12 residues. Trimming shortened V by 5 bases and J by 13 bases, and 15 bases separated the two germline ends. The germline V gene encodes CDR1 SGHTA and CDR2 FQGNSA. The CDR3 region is CASSHRSHLQYF. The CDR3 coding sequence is TGTGCCAGCAGCCATCGCTCGCACTTACAGTACTTC.

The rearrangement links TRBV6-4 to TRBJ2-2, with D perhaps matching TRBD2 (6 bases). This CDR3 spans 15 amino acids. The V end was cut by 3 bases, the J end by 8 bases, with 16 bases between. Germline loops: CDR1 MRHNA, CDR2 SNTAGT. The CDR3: CASSDRPRGRGELFF. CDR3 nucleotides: TGTGCCAGCAGTGATCGACCGCGGGGAAGGGGGGAGCTGTTTTTT.

The CDR3 DNA reads as TGTGCCTGGAGTCCTCGGGCGGGAGCAAGGAGGAACATTCAGTACTTC. It encodes CAWSPRAGARRNIQYF. The chain employs TRBV30 and TRBJ2-4; TRBD2 matches at 7 bases. V was pared by 2 bases and J by 7 bases, with 14 bases of the junction left unmatched. The CDR3 has 16 amino acids. Germline V CDR1 and CDR2: GTSNPN, SVGIG (reference sequence). The full variable domain, in which reference TRBV30 and TRBJ2-4 provide the parts outside the CDR3, is SQTIHQWPATLVQPVGSPLSLECTVEGTSNPNLYWYRQAAGRGLQLLFYSVGIGQISSEVPQNLSASRPQDRQFILSSKKLLLSDSGFYLCAWSPRAGARRNIQYFGAGTRLSVL.

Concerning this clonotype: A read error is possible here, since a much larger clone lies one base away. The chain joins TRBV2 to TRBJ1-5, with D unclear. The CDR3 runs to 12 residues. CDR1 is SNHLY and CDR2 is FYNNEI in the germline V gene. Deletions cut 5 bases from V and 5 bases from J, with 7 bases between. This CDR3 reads CASSPSHQPQHF. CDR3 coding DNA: TGTGCCAGCAGTCCCTCACATCAGCCCCAGCATTTT.

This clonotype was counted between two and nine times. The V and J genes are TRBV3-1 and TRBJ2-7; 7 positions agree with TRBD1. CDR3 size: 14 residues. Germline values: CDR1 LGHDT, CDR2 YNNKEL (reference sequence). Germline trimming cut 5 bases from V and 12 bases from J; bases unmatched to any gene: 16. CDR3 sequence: CASSDYGTANSAYF. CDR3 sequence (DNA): TGTGCCAGCAGCGATTACGGGACAGCTAATTCGGCGTACTTC.

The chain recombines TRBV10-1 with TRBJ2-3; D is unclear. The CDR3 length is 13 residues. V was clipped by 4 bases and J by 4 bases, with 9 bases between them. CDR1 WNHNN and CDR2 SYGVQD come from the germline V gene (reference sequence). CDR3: CASSGRTSDTQYF. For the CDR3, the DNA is TGCGCCAGCAGTGGACGAACCTCAGATACGCAGTATTTT.

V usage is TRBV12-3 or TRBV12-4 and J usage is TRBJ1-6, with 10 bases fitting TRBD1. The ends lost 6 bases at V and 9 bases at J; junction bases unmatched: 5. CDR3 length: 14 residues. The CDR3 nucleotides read TGTGCCAGCAGACGGACAGGGGGGGTTTCACCCCTCCACTTT. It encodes CASRRTGGVSPLHF.

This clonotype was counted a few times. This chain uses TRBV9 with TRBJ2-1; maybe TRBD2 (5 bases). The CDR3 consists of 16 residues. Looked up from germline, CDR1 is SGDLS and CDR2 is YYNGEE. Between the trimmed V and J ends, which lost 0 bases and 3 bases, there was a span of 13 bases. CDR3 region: CASSVVRGLGYNEQFF. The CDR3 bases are TGTGCCAGCAGCGTAGTGCGCGGGCTTGGCTACAATGAGCAGTTCTTC. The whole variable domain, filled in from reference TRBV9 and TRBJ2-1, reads DSGVTQTPKHLITATGQRVTLRCSPRSGDLSVYWYQQSLDQGLQFLIQYYNGEERAKGNILERFSAQQFPDLHSELNLSSLELGDSALYFCASSVVRGLGYNEQFFGPGTRLTVL.

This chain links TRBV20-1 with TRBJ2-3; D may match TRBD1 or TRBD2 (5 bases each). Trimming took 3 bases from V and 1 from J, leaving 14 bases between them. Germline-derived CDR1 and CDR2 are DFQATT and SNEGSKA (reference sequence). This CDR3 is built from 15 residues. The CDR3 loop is CSASRSQGGTDTQYF. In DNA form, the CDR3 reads TGCAGTGCTAGTAGGTCCCAGGGAGGCACAGATACGCAGTATTTT.

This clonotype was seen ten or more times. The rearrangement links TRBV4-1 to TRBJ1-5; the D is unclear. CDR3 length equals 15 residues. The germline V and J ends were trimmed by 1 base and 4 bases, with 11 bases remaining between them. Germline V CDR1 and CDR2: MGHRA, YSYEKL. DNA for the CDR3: TGCGCCAGCAGCCAAGGAATACAGCCGAATCAGCCCCAGCATTTT. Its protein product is CASSQGIQPNQPQHF.

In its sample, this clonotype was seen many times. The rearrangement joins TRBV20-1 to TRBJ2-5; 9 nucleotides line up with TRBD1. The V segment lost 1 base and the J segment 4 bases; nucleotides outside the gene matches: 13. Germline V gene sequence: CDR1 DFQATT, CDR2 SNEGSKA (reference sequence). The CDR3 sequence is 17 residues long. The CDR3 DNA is TGCAGTGCTAGAGTGGGAAGGGACAGGGAGTTTAGAGAGACCCAGTACTTC. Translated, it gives CSARVGRDREFRETQYF.

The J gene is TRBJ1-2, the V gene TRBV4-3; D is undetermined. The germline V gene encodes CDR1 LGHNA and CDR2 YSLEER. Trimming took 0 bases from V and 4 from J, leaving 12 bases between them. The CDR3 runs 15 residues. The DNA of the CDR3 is TGCGCCAGCAGCCAAGATCCGCACGCGGTCTATGGCTACACCTTC. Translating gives CASSQDPHAVYGYTF.

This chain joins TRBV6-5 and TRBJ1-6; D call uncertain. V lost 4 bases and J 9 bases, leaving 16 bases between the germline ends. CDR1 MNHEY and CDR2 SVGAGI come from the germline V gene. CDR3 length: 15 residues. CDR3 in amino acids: CASSFQAVPLSPLHF. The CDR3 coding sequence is TGTGCCAGCAGTTTCCAGGCGGTCCCTCTTTCACCCCTCCACTTT.

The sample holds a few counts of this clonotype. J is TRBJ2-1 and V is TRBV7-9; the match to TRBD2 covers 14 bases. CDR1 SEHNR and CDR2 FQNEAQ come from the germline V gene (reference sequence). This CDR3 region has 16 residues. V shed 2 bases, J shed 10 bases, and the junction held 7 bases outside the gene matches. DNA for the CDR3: TGTGCCAGCAGCTTAACGAGACTAGCGGGAGGGGTAGAGCAGTTCTTC. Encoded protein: CASSLTRLAGGVEQFF. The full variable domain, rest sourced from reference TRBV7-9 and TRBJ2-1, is DTGVSQNPRHKITKRGQNVTFRCDPISEHNRLYWYRQTLGQGPEFLTYFQNEAQLEKSRLLSDRFSAERPKGSFSTLEIQRTEQGDSAMYLCASSLTRLAGGVEQFFGPGTRLTVL.

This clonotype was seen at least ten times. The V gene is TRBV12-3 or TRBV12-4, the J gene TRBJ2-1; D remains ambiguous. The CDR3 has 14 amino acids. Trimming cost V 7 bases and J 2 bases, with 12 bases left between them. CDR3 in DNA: TGTGCCAGCACCTCCTGGGTAACCTACAATGAGCAGTTCTTC. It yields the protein CASTSWVTYNEQFF.

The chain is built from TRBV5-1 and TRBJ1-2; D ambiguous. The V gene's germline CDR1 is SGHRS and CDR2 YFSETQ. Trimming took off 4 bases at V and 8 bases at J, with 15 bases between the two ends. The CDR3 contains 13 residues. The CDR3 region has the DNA TGCGCCAGCAGCATGTCCGGGATTGAGGGCTACACCTTC. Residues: CASSMSGIEGYTF.

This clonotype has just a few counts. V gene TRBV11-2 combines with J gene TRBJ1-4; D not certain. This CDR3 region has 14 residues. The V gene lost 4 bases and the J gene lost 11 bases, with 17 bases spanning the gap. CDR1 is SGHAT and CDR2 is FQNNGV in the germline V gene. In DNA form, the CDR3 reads TGTGCCAGCAGCTCGGTCAAGGGTTCTACTAAACTGTTTTTT. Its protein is CASSSVKGSTKLFF.

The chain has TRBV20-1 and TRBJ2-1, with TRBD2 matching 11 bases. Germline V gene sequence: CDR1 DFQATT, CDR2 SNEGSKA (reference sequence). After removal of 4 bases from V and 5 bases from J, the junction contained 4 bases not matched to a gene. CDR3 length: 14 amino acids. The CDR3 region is CSATPGLADNEQFF. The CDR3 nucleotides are TGCAGTGCTACCCCGGGACTAGCGGACAATGAGCAGTTCTTC.

The CDR3 DNA reads as TGTGCCAGCAGCTTGGGATTTGACGCCTACGAGCAGTACTTC. This gives the protein CASSLGFDAYEQYF. The chain links TRBV11-2 to TRBJ2-7; unclear D gene. Trimming pared 3 bases from V and 2 bases from J, leaving 11 bases between. Germline V CDR1 and CDR2: SGHAT, FQNNGV. The CDR3 is 14 residues long.

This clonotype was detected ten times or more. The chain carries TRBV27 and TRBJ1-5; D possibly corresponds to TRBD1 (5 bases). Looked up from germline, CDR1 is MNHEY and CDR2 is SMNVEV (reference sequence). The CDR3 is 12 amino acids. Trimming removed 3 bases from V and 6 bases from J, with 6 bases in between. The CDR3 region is CASSLRGQPQHF. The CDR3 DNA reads TGTGCCAGCAGTTTGAGGGGTCAGCCCCAGCATTTT.

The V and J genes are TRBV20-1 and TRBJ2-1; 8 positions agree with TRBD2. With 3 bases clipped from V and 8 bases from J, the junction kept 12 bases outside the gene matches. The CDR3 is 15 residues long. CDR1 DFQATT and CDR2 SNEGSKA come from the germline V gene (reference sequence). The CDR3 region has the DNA TGCAGTGCTAGCGGTAACGGGAGGGGAACGGATGAGCAGTTCTTC. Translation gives CSASGNGRGTDEQFF.

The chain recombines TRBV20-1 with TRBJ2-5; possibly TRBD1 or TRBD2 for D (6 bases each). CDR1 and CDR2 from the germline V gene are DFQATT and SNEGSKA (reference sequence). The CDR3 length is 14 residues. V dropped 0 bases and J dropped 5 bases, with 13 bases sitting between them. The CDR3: CSARDRKGGETQYF. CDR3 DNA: TGCAGTGCTAGAGATCGGAAAGGGGGGGAGACCCAGTACTTC.

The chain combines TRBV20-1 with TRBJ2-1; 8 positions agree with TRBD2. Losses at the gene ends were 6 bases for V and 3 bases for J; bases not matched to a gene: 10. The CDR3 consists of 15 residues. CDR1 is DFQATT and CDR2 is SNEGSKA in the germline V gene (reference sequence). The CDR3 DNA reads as TGCAGTGCGCAGGAGCGGGAGAGGCTCTACAATGAGCAGTTCTTC. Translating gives CSAQERERLYNEQFF.